This T cell receptor beta chain was documented in a study of beta chain features in type 1 diabetes. Overall study results and limits: In type 1 diabetes patients, VDJ junctions had fewer insertions; deletions at these junctions were more frequent. Within the patient group, naive, central memory and Treg TCRB repertoires appeared more similar to each other than within healthy donors. Patients with Type 1 diabetes showed moderately but significantly shorter TCRB CDR3s in all four CD4+ subsets.

The V gene end was trimmed by 5 bases and the J gene end by 2 bases; junction bases not matched to a gene: 7. The CDR3 contains 16 residues. The germline V gene encodes CDR1 LNHDA and CDR2 SQIVND (reference sequence). Purity exceeded 95% in all sorted populations. About this clone itself: Its antigen is unknown.

The study reverse transcribed the entire isolated RNA, so it sequenced expressed TCRB transcripts. Naive, central memory and regulatory T cell samples averaged around 3.3 million reads. Measured with immunoSEQ multiplex PCR; TCRdb has only the in-frame clones, and not every one. This table holds 600,000 to 700,000 clones, roughly 12% found once. The chain combines TRBV19 with TRBJ2-7, with TRBD2 matching 12 bases. The sample taken for sequencing was naive CD4+ T cells from blood. This receptor was obtained from a man in his thirties or forties with type 1 diabetes. DNA of the CDR3: TGTGCCAGTAGTCCGCCGGGACTAGCGGGTACCTACGAGCAGTACTTC. This encodes CASSPPGLAGTYEQYF.